What follows describes a single T cell receptor (beta chain). Its antigen is not known. Measured with immunoSEQ multiplex PCR; TCRdb has only the in-frame clones, and not every one. This sample yields some 130,000 clones, of which 70% to 90% are seen a single time; 4.5% to 6.5% belongs to the top ten. The germline CDR1 and CDR2 sequences are MNHEY and SVGAGI. V shed 0 bases and J shed 8 bases, with 13 bases lying between them. The length of the CDR3 is 14 residues. This specimen belongs to a study of T cell responses to AZD1222 COVID-19 vaccine. Study-wide results and caveats: Reportedly, nearly half the spike-specific TCRs target unmutated variant regions. The number of AZD1222 recipients seropositive at baseline was only five to seven. Possibly, clonal diversity was underestimated; donors were largely white British and included more females.

The sequence was obtained from an adult who received the AZD1222 COVID-19 vaccine. This sample comprised peripheral blood, obtained 28 days after the second AZD1222 dose. The chain employs TRBV6-5 and TRBJ1-2; possibly TRBD1 for D (5 bases). CDR3 sequence: CASSYSGRVGGYTF. For the CDR3, the DNA is TGTGCCAGCAGTTACTCGGGCAGGGTAGGAGGCTACACCTTC.